What follows are 21 T cell receptor beta chains derived from one specimen sequenced in a study of blood T cell repertoires in COVID-19. The protocol was immunoSEQ multiplex PCR, while the TCRdb copy is restricted to in-frame clones and leaves out a portion. The repertoire includes some 170,000 clones, approximately 86% of them detected once, and around 4% sits in the top ten. The sequenced sample was peripheral blood. These receptors were collected from a woman in her sixties or seventies who had recovered from COVID-19.

This chain joins TRBV3-1 (or the pseudogene TRBV3-2) and TRBJ2-5; 8 bases map to TRBD2. The CDR3 runs 17 residues. The junction had 10 bases not matched to a gene; V was cut back by 0 bases and J by 4 bases. Germline lookup yields CDR1 LGHDT and CDR2 YNNKEL (reference sequence). CDR3: CASSQEGYGGALETQYF. The DNA for the CDR3 is TGTGCCAGCAGCCAAGAAGGGTACGGGGGGGCCTTAGAGACCCAGTACTTC.

J is TRBJ1-6 and V is TRBV7-9, with unresolved D. V was cut by 6 bases and J by 8 bases, with 17 bases left in between. The CDR3 spans 15 residues. Germline CDR1 SEHNR, CDR2 FQNEAQ (reference sequence). The CDR3 here is CASSALSTTYSPLHF. The DNA for the CDR3 is TGTGCCAGCAGTGCCCTATCGACTACTTATTCACCCCTCCACTTT.

The rearrangement uses TRBV7-9 and TRBJ1-5; 7 positions agree with TRBD1. CDR1 is SEHNR, CDR2 FQNEAQ, per germline (reference sequence). The CDR3 runs 15 residues. V was clipped by 5 bases and J by 6 bases; unmatched bases: 10. CDR3 sequence: CASSTTGDWSQPQHF. CDR3 coding DNA: TGTGCCAGCAGCACAACAGGGGATTGGAGTCAGCCCCAGCATTTT.

The rearrangement uses TRBV7-6 and TRBJ2-7, with 11 bases identical to TRBD2. V lost 5 bases to trimming and J lost 3 bases; unmatched junction nucleotides: 9. There are 16 residues in the CDR3. CDR1 SGHVS and CDR2 FNYEAQ come from the germline V gene. In nucleotides, the CDR3 is TGTGCCAGCAGCCCTCGTAGCGGGGGGGCCATCTACGAGCAGTACTTC. Its protein product is CASSPRSGGAIYEQYF.

The chain couples TRBV11-2 to TRBJ2-7, with a possible D match to TRBD2 (7 bases). The CDR3 runs to 14 residues. Trimming took 0 bases from V and 6 from J, leaving 12 bases between them. From germline, CDR1 is SGHAT and CDR2 FQNNGV. CDR3 residues: CASSLDWGGREQYF. In DNA, the CDR3 is TGTGCCAGCAGCTTAGATTGGGGGGGGCGCGAGCAGTACTTC.

The chain recombines TRBV27 with TRBJ2-6, with D perhaps TRBD1 (6 bases). The CDR3 runs 15 residues. Trimming took 10 bases from V and 0 from J, leaving 13 bases between them. Germline V gene data show CDR1 as MNHEY and CDR2 as SMNVEV (reference sequence). CDR3 nucleotides: TGTGCCACCCGTCAGGGGAACTCTGGGGCCAACGTCCTGACTTTC. It is translated as CATRQGNSGANVLTF.

The rearrangement joins TRBV5-4 to TRBJ1-1; a weak D match, TRBD1 (6 bases). The CDR3 runs 15 residues. The germline V gene has CDR1 SGHNT and CDR2 YYREEE (reference sequence). V lost 2 bases and J lost 1, with 12 bases in between. The CDR3 spells CASSFGGGGNTEAFF. In DNA form, the CDR3 reads TGTGCCAGCAGCTTTGGGGGGGGCGGGAACACTGAAGCTTTCTTT.

This clone was recorded a few times. V and J are TRBV28 and TRBJ2-1, with 8 bases lining up with TRBD2. Germline V gene data show CDR1 as MDHEN and CDR2 as SYDVKM. The trim removed 7 bases at V and 7 bases at J, leaving 6 bases unmatched. The CDR3 contains 13 residues. Here the CDR3 DNA reads TGTGCCAGCACAGACGGGGGGGCGAATGAGCAGTTCTTC. It translates to CASTDGGANEQFF.

V gene TRBV2 combines with J gene TRBJ1-5; the D is unclear. V shed 1 base and J shed 5 bases, with 9 bases lying between them. Germline loops: CDR1 SNHLY, CDR2 FYNNEI. The CDR3 spans 14 residues. This chain's CDR3 is CASSEVNSYQPQHF. For the CDR3, the DNA is TGTGCCAGCAGTGAAGTCAACAGTTATCAGCCCCAGCATTTT.

This chain joins TRBV11-2 and TRBJ2-1, with TRBD2 as a possible D gene (7 bases). The CDR3 runs to 14 residues. Germline V gene sequence: CDR1 SGHAT, CDR2 FQNNGV. V lost 1 base and J lost 8, with 12 bases in between. The DNA of the CDR3 is TGTGCCAGCAGCTTAGTAGGGGGGAGGGATGAGCAGTTCTTC. Encoded protein: CASSLVGGRDEQFF.

This chain connects TRBV20-1 to TRBJ1-1; D gene uncertain. The CDR3 spans 14 residues. Between the trimmed V and J ends, which lost 3 bases and 0 bases, there was a span of 11 bases. CDR1 and CDR2 from the germline V gene are DFQATT and SNEGSKA (reference sequence). CDR3 nucleotides: TGCAGTGCTAGTCAAACTTTAATGAACACTGAAGCTTTCTTT. This gives the protein CSASQTLMNTEAFF.

CDR3 sequence (DNA): TGTGCCAGCAGCCGGGACAGCTACTACGAGCAGTACTTC. It specifies CASSRDSYYEQYF. The rearrangement uses TRBV5-4 and TRBJ2-7; 7 nucleotides agree with TRBD1. Germline-derived CDR1 and CDR2 are SGHNT and YYREEE (reference sequence). This CDR3 comprises 13 residues. The trim removed 4 bases at V and 3 bases at J, leaving 4 bases unmatched.

The rearrangement links TRBV29-1 to TRBJ1-2, with TRBD1 as a possible D gene (5 bases). The germline V gene has CDR1 SQVTM and CDR2 ANQGSEA. This CDR3 comprises 13 residues. V gave up 7 bases and J gave up 6 bases, with 18 bases separating them. The CDR3 here is CSAGGLAGHGYTF. The CDR3 nucleotides are TGCAGCGCCGGGGGACTCGCAGGACATGGCTACACCTTC.

The J gene is TRBJ2-5, the V gene TRBV24-1, with D perhaps TRBD1 (6 bases). The germline CDR1 and CDR2 sequences are KGHDR and SFDVKD. V was clipped by 9 bases and J by 5 bases, with 21 bases between them. CDR3 length: 15 amino acids. The CDR3 region has the DNA TGTGCCACCCGGGAAGGGTTGGGGGCGCACGAGACCCAGTACTTC. Its protein is CATREGLGAHETQYF.

The V gene is TRBV19, the J gene TRBJ1-1, with D possibly TRBD1 on 5 matching bases. CDR3 size: 13 residues. CDR1 is LNHDA and CDR2 is SQIVND in the germline V gene (reference sequence). Trimming removed 9 bases from V and 1 base from J, with 12 bases in between. CDR3 in DNA: TGTGCCAGCCTATCAAGGGGGAACACTGAAGCTTTCTTT. This translates into CASLSRGNTEAFF. Variable domain in full (rest from reference TRBV19 and TRBJ1-1): DGGITQSPKYLFRKEGQNVTLSCEQNLNHDAMYWYRQDPGQGLRLIYYSQIVNDFQKGDIAEGYSVSREKKESFPLTVTSAQKNPTAFYLCASLSRGNTEAFFGQGTRLTVV.

DNA for the CDR3: TGCGCCAGCAGCCTAACAGGGGGGGTCGGCAATGAGCAGTTCTTC. Its translation is CASSLTGGVGNEQFF. The J gene is TRBJ2-1, the V gene TRBV5-1; TRBD1 is a possible D gene (8 bases). The germline V gene encodes CDR1 SGHRS and CDR2 YFSETQ. This CDR3 comprises 15 residues. Deletions cut 4 bases from V and 6 bases from J, with 17 bases between.

The chain couples TRBV28 to TRBJ1-2, with a possible D match to TRBD1 (5 bases). V dropped 10 bases and J dropped 2 bases, with 14 bases sitting between them. The CDR3 covers 13 residues. Germline V lookup: CDR1 MDHEN, CDR2 SYDVKM. The DNA for the CDR3 is TGTGCCATCCGGGGGGTGGACAACTATGGCTACACCTTC. This codes for CAIRGVDNYGYTF.

The CDR3 spells CASSLVGSQGWEKLFF. In DNA, the CDR3 is TGTGCCAGCAGCTTAGTGGGCTCACAGGGATGGGAAAAACTGTTTTTT. The chain has TRBV7-6 and TRBJ1-4; possibly TRBD1 for D (6 bases). The CDR3 spans 16 residues. Germline CDR1 reads SGHVS; CDR2 reads FNYEAQ. V lost 1 base and J 8 bases, leaving 17 bases between the germline ends. Together with reference TRBV7-6 and TRBJ1-4, the CDR3 gives the full variable domain: GAGVSQSPRYKVTKRGQDVALRCDPISGHVSLYWYRQALGQGPEFLTYFNYEAQQDKSGLPNDRFSAERPEGSISTLTIQRTEQRDSAMYRCASSLVGSQGWEKLFFGSGTQLSVL.

This chain joins TRBV6-2 or TRBV6-3 and TRBJ2-5, with TRBD2 matching 8 bases. V trimming: 5 bases; J trimming: 3 bases; junction bases outside the gene matches: 5. The CDR3 spans 14 residues. Per the germline V gene, CDR1 is MNHEY and CDR2 is SVGEGT. CDR3 amino acids: CASSSGGLKETQYF. The CDR3, as DNA: TGTGCCAGCAGTAGCGGGGGCTTAAAAGAGACCCAGTACTTC.

The chain has TRBV28 and TRBJ2-5; 8 nucleotides agree with TRBD2. Trimming removed 6 bases from V and 7 bases from J; junction bases left unmatched: 13. From germline, CDR1 is MDHEN and CDR2 SYDVKM. The CDR3 runs 15 residues. The CDR3 region has the DNA TGTGCCAGCAGGCCAGCGGGACTAGATAGTGGGACCCAGTACTTC. It specifies CASRPAGLDSGTQYF.

The chain links TRBV7-6 to TRBJ2-1, with TRBD2 identical over 11 bases. Germline V CDR1 and CDR2: SGHVS, FNYEAQ. This CDR3 region has 15 residues. V was clipped by 3 bases and J by 15 bases; unmatched bases: 13. The CDR3 region has the DNA TGTGCCAGCAGCTTTAGTCTTGGTAGCGGGGGGGCCATGTTCTTC. Translated: CASSFSLGSGGAMFF.